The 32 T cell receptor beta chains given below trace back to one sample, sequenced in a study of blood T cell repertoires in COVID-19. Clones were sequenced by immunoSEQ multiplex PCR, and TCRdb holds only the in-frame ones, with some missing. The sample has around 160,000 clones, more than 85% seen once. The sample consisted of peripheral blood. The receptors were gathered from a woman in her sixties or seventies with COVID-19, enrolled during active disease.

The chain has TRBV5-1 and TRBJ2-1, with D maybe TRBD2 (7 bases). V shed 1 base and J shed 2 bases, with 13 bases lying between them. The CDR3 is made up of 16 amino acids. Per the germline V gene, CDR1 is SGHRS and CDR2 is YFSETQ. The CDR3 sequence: CASSLIGGATYNEQFF. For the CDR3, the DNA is TGCGCCAGCAGCTTGATTGGGGGGGCAACCTACAATGAGCAGTTCTTC.

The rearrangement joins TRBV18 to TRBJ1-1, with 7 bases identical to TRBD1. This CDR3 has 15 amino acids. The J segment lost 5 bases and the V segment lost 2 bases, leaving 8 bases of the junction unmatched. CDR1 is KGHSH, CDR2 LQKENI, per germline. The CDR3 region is CASSPRGGGRTEAFF. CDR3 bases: TGTGCCAGCTCACCAAGAGGAGGGGGCAGAACTGAAGCTTTCTTT.

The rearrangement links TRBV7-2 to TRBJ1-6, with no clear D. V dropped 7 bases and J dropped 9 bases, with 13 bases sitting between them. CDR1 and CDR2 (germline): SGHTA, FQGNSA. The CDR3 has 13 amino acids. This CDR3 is CASNSNPGSPLHF. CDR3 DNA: TGTGCCAGCAACTCAAACCCGGGTTCACCCCTCCACTTT.

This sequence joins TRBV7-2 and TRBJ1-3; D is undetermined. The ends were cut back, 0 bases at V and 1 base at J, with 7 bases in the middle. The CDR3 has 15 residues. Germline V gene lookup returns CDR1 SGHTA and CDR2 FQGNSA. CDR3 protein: CASSLAAGSGNTIYF. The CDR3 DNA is TGTGCCAGCAGCTTAGCGGCGGGGTCTGGAAACACCATATATTTT.

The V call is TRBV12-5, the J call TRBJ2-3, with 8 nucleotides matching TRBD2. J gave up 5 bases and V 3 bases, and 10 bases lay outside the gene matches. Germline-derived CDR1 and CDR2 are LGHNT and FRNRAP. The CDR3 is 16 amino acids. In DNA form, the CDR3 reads TGTGCTAGTGGTTTCGCACTTAGCGGGGCGGGAGATACGCAGTATTTT. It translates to CASGFALSGAGDTQYF.

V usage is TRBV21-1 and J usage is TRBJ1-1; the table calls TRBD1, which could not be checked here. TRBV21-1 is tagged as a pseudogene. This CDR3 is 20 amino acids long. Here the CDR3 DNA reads TGTGCCAGCAGCAAAAGCCCGGGACAAGATACCCGATACATGAACACTGAAGCTTTCTTT. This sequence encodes CASSKSPGQDTRYMNTEAFF.

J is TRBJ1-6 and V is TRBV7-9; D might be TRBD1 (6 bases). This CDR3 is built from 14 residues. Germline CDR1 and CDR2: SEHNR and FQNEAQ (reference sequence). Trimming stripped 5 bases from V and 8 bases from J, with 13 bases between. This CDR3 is CASSGRTADSPLHF. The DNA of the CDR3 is TGTGCCAGCAGCGGCAGGACAGCCGATTCACCCCTCCACTTT.

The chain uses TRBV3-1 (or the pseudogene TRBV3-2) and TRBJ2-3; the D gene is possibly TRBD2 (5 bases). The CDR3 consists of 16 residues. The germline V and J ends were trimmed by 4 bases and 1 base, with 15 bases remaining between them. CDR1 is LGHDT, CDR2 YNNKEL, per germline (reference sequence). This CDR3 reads CASSPPPEVGTDTQYF. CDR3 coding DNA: TGTGCCAGCAGCCCTCCGCCGGAGGTAGGCACAGATACGCAGTATTTT.

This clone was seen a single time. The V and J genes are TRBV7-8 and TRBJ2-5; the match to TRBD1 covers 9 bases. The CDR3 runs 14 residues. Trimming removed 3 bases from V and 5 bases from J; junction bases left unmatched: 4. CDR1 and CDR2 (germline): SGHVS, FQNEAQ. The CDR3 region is CASSFGTGQETQYF. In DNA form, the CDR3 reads TGTGCCAGCAGCTTCGGGACAGGGCAGGAGACCCAGTACTTC.

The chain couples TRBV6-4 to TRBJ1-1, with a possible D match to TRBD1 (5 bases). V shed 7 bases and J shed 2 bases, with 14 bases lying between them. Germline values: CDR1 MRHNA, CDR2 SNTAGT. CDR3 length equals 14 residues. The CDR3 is CASKLDGQNTEAFF. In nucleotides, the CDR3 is TGTGCCAGCAAGTTGGACGGACAAAACACTGAAGCTTTCTTT.

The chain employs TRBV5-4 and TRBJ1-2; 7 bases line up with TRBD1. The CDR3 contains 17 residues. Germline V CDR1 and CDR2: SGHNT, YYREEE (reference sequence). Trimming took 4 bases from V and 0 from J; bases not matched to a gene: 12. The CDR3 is CASSPPAAGGSNYGYTF. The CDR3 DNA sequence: TGTGCCAGCAGCCCCCCAGCGGCAGGGGGGTCTAACTATGGCTACACCTTC. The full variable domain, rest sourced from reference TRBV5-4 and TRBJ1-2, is ETGVTQSPTHLIKTRGQQVTLRCSSQSGHNTVSWYQQALGQGPQFIFQYYREEENGRGNFPPRFSGLQFPNYSSELNVNALELDDSALYLCASSPPAAGGSNYGYTFGSGTRLTVV.

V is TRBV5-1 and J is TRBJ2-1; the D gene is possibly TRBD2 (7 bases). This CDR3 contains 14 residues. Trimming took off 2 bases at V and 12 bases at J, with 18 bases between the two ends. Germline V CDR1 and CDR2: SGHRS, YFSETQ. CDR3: CASSLGPGGHGQFF. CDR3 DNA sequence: TGCGCCAGCAGCTTAGGGCCGGGGGGCCATGGGCAGTTCTTC.

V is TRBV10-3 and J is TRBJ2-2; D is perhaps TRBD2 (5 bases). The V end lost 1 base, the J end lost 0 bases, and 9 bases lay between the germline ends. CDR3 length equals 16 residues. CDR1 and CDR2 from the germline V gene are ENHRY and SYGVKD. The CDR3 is CAISEYEGANTGELFF. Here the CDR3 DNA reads TGTGCCATCAGTGAGTATGAGGGCGCGAACACCGGGGAGCTGTTTTTT.

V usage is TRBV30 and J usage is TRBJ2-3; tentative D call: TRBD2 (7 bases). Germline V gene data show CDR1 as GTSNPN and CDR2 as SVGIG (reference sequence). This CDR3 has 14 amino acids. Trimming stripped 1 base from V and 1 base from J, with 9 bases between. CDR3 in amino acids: CAWSGGGGTDTQYF. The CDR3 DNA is TGTGCCTGGAGTGGAGGGGGGGGCACAGATACGCAGTATTTT.

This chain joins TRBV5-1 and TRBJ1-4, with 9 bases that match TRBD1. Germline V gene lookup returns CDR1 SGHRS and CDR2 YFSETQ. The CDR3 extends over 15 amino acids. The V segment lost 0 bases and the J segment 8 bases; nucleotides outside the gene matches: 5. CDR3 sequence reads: CASSLAGQGSEKLFF. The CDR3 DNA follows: TGCGCCAGCAGCTTGGCGGGACAGGGTAGCGAAAAACTGTTTTTT.

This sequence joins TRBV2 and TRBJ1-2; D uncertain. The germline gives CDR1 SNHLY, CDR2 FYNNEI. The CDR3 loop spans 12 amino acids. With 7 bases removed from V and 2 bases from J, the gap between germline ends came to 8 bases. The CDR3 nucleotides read TGTGCCAGCAAGTACGGGAACTATGGCTACACCTTC. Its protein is CASKYGNYGYTF.

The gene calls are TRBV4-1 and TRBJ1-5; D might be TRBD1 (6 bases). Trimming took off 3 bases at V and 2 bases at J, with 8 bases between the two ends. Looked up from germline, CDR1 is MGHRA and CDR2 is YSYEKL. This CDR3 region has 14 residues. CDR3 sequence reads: CASSQDSRNQPQHF. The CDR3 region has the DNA TGCGCCAGCAGCCAGGACAGCCGCAATCAGCCCCAGCATTTT.

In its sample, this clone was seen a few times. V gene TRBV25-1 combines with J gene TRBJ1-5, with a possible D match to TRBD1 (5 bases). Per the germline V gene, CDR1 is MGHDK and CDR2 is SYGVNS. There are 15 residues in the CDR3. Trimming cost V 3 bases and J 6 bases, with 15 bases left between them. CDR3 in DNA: TGTGCCAGCAGTGACCTCGACAGTACCGGTCAGCCCCAGCATTTT. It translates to CASSDLDSTGQPQHF. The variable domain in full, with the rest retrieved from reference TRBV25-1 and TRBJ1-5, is EADIYQTPRYLVIGTGKKITLECSQTMGHDKMYWYQQDPGMELHLIHYSYGVNSTEKGDLSSESTVSRIRTEHFPLTLESARPSHTSQYLCASSDLDSTGQPQHFGDGTRLSIL.

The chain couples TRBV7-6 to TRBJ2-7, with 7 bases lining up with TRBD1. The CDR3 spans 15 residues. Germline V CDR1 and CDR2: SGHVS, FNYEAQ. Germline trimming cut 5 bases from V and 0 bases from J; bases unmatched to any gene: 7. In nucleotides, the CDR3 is TGTGCCAGCAGCGGTGGACAGGCCAGCTCCTACGAGCAGTACTTC. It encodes CASSGGQASSYEQYF.

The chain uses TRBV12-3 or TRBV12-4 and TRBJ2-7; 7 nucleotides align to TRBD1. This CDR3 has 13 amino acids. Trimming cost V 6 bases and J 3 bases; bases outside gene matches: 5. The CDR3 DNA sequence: TGTGCCAGCAGGGCCCGACAGGGCTACGAGCAGTACTTC. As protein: CASRARQGYEQYF.

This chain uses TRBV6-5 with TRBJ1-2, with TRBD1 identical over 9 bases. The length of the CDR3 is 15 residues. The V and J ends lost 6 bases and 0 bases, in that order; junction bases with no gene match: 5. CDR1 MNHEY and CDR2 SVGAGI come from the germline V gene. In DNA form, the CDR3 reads TGTGCCAGCAGGTTACAGGGGGCTACTAACTATGGCTACACCTTC. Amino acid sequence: CASRLQGATNYGYTF.

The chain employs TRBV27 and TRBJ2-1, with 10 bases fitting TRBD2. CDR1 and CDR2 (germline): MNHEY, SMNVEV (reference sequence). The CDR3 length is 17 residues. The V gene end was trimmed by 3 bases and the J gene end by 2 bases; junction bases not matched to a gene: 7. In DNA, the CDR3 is TGTGCCAGCAGTTTTTCTAGCGGGGGCTGGGCCTACAATGAGCAGTTCTTC. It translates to CASSFSSGGWAYNEQFF.

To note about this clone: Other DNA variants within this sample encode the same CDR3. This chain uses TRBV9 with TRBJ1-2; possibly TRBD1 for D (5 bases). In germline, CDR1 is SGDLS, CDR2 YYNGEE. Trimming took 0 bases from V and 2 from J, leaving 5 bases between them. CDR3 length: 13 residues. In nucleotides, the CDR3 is TGTGCCAGCAGCGTAGGGACAAACTATGGCTACACCTTC. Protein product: CASSVGTNYGYTF.

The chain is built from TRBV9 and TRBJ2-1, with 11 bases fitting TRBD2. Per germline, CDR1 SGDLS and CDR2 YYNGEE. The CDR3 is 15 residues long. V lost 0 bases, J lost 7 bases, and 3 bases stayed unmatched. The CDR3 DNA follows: TGTGCCAGCAGCGTAGCTAGCGGGGGGACAAATGAGCAGTTCTTC. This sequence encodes CASSVASGGTNEQFF.

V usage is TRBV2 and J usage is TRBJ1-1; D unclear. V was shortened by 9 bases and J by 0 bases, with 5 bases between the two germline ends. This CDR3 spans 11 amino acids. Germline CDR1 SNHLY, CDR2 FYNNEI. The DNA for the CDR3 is TGTGCCAGGGCAGTGAACACTGAAGCTTTCTTT. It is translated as CARAVNTEAFF.

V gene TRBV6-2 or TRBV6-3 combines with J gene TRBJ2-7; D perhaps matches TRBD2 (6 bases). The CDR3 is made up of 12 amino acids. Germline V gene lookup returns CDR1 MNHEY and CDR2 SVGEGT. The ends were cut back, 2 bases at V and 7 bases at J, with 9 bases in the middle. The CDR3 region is CASSYGLAEQYF. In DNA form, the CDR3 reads TGTGCCAGCAGTTACGGGCTAGCGGAGCAGTACTTC.

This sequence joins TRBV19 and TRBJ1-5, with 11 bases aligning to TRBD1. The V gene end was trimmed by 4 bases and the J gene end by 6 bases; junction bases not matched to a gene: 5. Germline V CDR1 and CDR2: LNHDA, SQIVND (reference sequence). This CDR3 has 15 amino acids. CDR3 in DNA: TGTGCCAGTAGTACAGGACAGGGGGCTTTTCAGCCCCAGCATTTT. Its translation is CASSTGQGAFQPQHF. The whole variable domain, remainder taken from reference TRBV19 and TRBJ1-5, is DGGITQSPKYLFRKEGQNVTLSCEQNLNHDAMYWYRQDPGQGLRLIYYSQIVNDFQKGDIAEGYSVSREKKESFPLTVTSAQKNPTAFYLCASSTGQGAFQPQHFGDGTRLSIL.

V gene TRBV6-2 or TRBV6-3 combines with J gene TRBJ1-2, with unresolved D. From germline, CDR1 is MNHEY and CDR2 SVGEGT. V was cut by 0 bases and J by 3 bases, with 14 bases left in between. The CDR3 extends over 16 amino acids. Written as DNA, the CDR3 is TGTGCCAGCAGTTACTCCGGCAGGTCTACTGACTATGGCTACACCTTC. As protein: CASSYSGRSTDYGYTF.

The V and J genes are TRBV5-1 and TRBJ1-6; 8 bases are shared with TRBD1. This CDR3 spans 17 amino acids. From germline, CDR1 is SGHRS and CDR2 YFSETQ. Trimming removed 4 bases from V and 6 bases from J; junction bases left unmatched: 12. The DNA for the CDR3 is TGCGCCAGCAGCGACCCGACAGGGGTATACAGTAATTCACCCCTCCACTTT. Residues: CASSDPTGVYSNSPLHF.

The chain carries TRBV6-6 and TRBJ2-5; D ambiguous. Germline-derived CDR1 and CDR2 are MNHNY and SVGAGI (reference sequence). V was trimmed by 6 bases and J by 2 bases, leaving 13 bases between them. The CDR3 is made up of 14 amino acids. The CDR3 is CASRSIERQETQYF. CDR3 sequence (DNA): TGTGCCAGCAGATCGATAGAGAGACAAGAGACCCAGTACTTC.

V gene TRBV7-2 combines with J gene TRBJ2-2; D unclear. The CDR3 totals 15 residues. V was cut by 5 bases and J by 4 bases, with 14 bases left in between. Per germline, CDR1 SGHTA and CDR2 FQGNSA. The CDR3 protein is CASSPRGPSTGELFF. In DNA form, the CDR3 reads TGTGCCAGCAGCCCCCGAGGCCCTAGCACCGGGGAGCTGTTTTTT.

CDR3 protein: CSAGGDYGYTF. The CDR3 bases are TGCAGCGCCGGAGGGGACTATGGCTACACCTTC. The chain couples TRBV29-1 to TRBJ1-2; TRBD1 is a possible D gene (5 bases). Germline V lookup: CDR1 SQVTM, CDR2 ANQGSEA. This CDR3 has 11 amino acids. Trimming pared 7 bases from V and 3 bases from J, leaving 9 bases between.